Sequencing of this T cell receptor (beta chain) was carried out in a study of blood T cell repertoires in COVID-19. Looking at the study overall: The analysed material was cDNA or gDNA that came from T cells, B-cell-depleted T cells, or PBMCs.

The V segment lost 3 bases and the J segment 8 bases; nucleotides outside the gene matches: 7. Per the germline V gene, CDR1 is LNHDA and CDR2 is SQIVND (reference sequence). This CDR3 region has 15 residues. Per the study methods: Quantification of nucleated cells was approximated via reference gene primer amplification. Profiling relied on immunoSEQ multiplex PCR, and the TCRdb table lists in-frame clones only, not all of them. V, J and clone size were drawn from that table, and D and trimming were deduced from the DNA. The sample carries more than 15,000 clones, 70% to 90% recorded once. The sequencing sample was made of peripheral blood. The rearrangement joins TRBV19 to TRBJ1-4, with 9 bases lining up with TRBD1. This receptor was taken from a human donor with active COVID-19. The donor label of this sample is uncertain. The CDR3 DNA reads TGTGCCAGTAGTATGGGGACAGGGAATTACGAAAAACTGTTTTTT. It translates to CASSMGTGNYEKLFF.